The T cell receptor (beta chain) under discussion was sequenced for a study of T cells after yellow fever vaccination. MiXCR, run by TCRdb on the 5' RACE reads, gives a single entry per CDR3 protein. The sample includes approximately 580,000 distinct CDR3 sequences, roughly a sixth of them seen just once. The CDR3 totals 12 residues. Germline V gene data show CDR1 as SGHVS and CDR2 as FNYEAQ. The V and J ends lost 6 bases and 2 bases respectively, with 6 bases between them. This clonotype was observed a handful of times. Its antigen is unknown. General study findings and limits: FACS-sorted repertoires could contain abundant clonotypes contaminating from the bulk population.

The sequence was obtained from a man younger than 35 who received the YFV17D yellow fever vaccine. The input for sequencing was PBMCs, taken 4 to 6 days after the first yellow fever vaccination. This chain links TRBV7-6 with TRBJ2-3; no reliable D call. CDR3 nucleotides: TGTGCCAGCAGGAAATTCACAGATACGCAGTATTTT. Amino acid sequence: CASRKFTDTQYF.